The source of this T cell receptor beta chain is a study of response to subunit inactivated influenza vaccine listed by TCRdb under 2018. For the wider study: To follow how T cells responded to a trivalent subunit inactivated influenza vaccine, the researchers relied on deep quantitative profiling of the T cell receptor repertoire. Study-wide findings and limitations: The authors suggested that each seasonal influenza vaccination may recruit only a limited number of new T cells.

Library method: RT-PCR. The instrument given in TCRdb is Illumina HiSeq 2500. TCRdb's own reprocessing of the public reads used fastp at Q25 and MiXCR and kept productive beta chains. One record per CDR3 amino acid sequence lists the most common genes and DNA. This sample comprises 500,000 to 700,000 distinct CDR3 sequences, roughly 25% of them detected only once. Approximately 3% of the sample belongs to the ten largest clones. There are a few counts of this clonotype. The antigen it recognizes is unknown. Base qualities are not at hand, and no much larger clone is one base apart. Trimming accounts for 3 bases at V and 4 bases at J, while the number of junction bases matched to no gene is 1. The CDR3 spans 13 residues, from the cysteine through the phenylalanine. Kept here is only the CDR3 DNA, which spans 39 bases and is read in frame from base 1. In the germline V gene (reference sequence), CDR1 corresponds to SEHNR and CDR2 to FQNEAQ.

The same specimen was also included in a second study, on T cells expressing NK-cell markers. The second study's paper adds: 5'RACE template switching, by which a universal primer site and unique molecular identifiers were added, was used to make TCR beta cDNA libraries. TCR beta-chain repertoires were profiled in sorted CD3+CD56+NKG2C+, CD3+CD56+NKG2C- and CD3+CD56-NKG2C+ T-cell subsets from several donors. Seven of the eight sequenced donors were HCMV-seropositive and one was HCMV-seronegative. In several experiments an anti-gammadeltaTCR antibody was added to restrict sorting to alphabetaTCR-expressing T cells. In six donors, the dominant CD3+CD56+NKG2C+ clonotypes were found to rank among the top 10 CD8+ clonotypes and to make up about 1.0-7.5% of CD8+ T cells. Those dominant clonotypes were again the most abundant among CD3+CD56-NKG2C+ cells in a handful of donors, at roughly 25-65%. Whether the expanded NKG2C-expressing T cell clones were specific for HCMV antigens remained unclear. The study sequenced eight donors, all healthy volunteers chosen at random: three men and five women. HCMV-specific IgG was detected in serum with a commercial ELISA kit to determine HCMV serostatus. Ficoll density gradient centrifugation was used to isolate peripheral blood mononuclear cells from blood. CD4+ and CD8+ T cells were isolated from PBMC by magnetic immunoseparation with Miltenyi isolation kits. cDNA synthesis was primed from the TCR beta constant segment, followed by two successive PCR amplification steps. Illumina HiSeq 2000/2500, MiSeq or NextSeq was used to sequence libraries as 2 x 150 bp reads. MIGEC handled demultiplexing of the reads and grouping by UMI, while MiTCR was used to assemble and quantify clonotypes. To remove erroneous sequences, TCR cDNA sequences were retained only when supported by two or more reads. The tcR package was used for downstream repertoire analysis, and clonotypes were matched between fractions using CDR3 nucleotide sequence together with V segment. VDJmatch was used to annotate antigen specificity against VDJdb, with one amino acid substitution in CDR3 permitted.

The sequencing used CD4+ T cells sorted from PBMCs, collected about 12 days after vaccination. Recombination connected TRBV7-9 to TRBJ2-5, and 8 junction bases match TRBD2. This clonotype was sampled from a man over 45 who received an inactivated influenza vaccine. Donor details come from another sample of the same person, matched by shared clones. The DNA sequence is TGTGCCAGCAGCTTCGCGGGGGGAGAGACCCAGTACTTC. This yields the protein CASSFAGGETQYF.